The clone carrying this T cell receptor (beta chain) has a single count. This sample stems from a study of shared T cell receptors in the human thymus. Germline loops: CDR1 SGHAT, CDR2 FQDESV (reference sequence). Trimming removed 5 bases from V and 7 bases from J; junction bases left unmatched: 4. The CDR3 covers 14 residues. Measured with immunoSEQ multiplex PCR; TCRdb has only the in-frame clones, and not every one. The sample records under 850,000 clones, roughly 88% being singletons. These sequences were also reported in another study, on human thymus T cells.

The material sequenced was thymocytes. The receptor was derived from a boy in the first two years of life with a congenital heart defect. The chain has TRBV11-1 and TRBJ1-4, with 10 positions matching TRBD1. The CDR3 DNA sequence: TGTGCCAGCAGCATGGGACAGGGGAGTGAAAAACTGTTTTTT. This sequence encodes CASSMGQGSEKLFF.